This T cell receptor beta chain stems from a study of shared clonotypes between healthy human individuals. Study-wide context: There were three CD4 naive, three CD4 memory, two CD8 naive and one CD8 memory plates per donor. General study points: Shared clonotypes: about 5.3% naive CD4, around 4% naive CD8, 2.3% memory CD4, 0.4% to 0.45% memory CD8.

The germline gives CDR1 SGHKS, CDR2 YYEKEE (reference sequence). The CDR3 extends over 14 amino acids. J was trimmed by 8 bases and V by 4 bases; bases with no gene match: 8. This clone has just one count. Its antigen remains unknown. Naive CD8 cells lacked CD45RO and underwent positive selection for CCR7, leaving out terminally differentiated effector memory CD45RA+ cells. The protocol was immunoSEQ multiplex PCR, while the TCRdb copy is restricted to in-frame clones and leaves out a portion. This sample yields more than 2 million clones, of which over 85% are seen a single time; more than 1.5% belongs to the top ten.

The genes are TRBV5-5 and TRBJ2-1; 8 nucleotides match TRBD1. This receptor was obtained from a man aged 18 to 30 in good health. Some clones in this sample may be carry-over from other donors' samples. Sequencing was carried out using naive CD8+ T cells from PBMCs. The CDR3 sequence: CASSLWTGTDEQFF. In DNA, the CDR3 is TGTGCCAGCAGCCTGTGGACAGGGACCGATGAGCAGTTCTTC.